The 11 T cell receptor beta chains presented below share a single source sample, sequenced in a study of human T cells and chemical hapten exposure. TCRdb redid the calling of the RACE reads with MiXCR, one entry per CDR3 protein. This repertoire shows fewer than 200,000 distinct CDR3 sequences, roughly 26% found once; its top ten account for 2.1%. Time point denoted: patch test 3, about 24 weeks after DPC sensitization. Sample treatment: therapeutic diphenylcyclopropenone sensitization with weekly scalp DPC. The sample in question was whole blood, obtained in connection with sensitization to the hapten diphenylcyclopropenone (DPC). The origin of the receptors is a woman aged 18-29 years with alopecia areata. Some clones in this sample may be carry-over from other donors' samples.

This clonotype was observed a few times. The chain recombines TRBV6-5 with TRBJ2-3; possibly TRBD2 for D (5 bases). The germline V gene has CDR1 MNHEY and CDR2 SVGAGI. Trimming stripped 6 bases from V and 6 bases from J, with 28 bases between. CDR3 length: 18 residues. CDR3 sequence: CASRTLQLPRVARDTQYF. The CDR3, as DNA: TGTGCCAGCAGGACTCTCCAGCTCCCTAGGGTAGCGCGGGATACGCAGTATTTT.

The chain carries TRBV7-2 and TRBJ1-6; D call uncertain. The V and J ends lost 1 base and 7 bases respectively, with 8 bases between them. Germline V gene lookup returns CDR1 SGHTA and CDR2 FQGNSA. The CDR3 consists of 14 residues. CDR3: CASSLGRSNSPLHF. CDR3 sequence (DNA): TGTGCCAGCAGCTTAGGCAGATCGAATTCACCCCTCCACTTT.

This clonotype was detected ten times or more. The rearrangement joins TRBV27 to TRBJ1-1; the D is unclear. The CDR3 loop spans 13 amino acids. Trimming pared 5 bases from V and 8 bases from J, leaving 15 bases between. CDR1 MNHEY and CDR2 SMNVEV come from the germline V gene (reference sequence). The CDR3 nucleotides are TGTGCCAGCAGTCCCAACCTACGTTTCGAAGCTTTCTTT. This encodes CASSPNLRFEAFF.

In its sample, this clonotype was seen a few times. Here the CDR3 DNA reads TGTGCCAGCACAGAGACCGAGATAGAGACCCAGTACTTC. Protein product: CASTETEIETQYF. The rearrangement joins TRBV6-2 or TRBV6-3 to TRBJ2-5; no clear D. The germline CDR1 and CDR2 sequences are MNHEY and SVGEGT. The CDR3 sequence is 13 residues long. V was shortened by 7 bases and J by 4 bases, with 13 bases between the two germline ends.

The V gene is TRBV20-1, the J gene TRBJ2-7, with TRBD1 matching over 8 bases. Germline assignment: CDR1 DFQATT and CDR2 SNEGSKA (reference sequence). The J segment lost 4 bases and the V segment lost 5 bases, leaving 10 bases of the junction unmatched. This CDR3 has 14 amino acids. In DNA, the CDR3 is TGCAGTGCTCCAATAGGGACAGGAACTTACGAGCAGTACTTC. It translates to CSAPIGTGTYEQYF.

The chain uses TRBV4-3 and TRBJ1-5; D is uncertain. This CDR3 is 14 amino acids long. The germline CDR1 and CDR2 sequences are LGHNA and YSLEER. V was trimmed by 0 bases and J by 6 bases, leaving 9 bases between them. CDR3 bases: TGCGCCAGCAGCCAAGATCTCTTCGTTCAGCCCCAGCATTTT. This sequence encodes CASSQDLFVQPQHF.

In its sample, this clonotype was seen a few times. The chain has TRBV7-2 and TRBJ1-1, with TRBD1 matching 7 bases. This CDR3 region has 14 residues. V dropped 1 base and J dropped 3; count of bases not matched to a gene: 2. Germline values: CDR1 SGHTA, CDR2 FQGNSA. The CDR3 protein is CASSLGRGHTEAFF. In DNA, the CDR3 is TGTGCCAGCAGCTTAGGGAGGGGGCACACTGAAGCTTTCTTT.

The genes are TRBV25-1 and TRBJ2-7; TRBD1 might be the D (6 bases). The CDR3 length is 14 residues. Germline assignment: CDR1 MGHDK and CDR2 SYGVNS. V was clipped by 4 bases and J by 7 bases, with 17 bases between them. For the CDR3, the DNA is TGTGCCAGCAGTGCCCCAACAGGGTTTGGGGAGCAGTACTTC. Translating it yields CASSAPTGFGEQYF.

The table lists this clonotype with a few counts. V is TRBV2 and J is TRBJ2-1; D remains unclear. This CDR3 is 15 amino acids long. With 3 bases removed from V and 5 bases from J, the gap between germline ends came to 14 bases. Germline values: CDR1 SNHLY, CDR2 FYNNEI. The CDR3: CASSDAPSPNNEQFF. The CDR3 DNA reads TGTGCCAGCAGTGATGCCCCAAGCCCCAACAATGAGCAGTTCTTC.

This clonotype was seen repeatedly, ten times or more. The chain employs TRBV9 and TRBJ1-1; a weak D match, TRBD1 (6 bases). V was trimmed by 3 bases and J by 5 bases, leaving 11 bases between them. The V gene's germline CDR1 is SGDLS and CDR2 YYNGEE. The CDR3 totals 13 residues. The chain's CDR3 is CASSATGQTEAFF. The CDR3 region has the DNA TGTGCCAGCAGCGCTACAGGGCAGACTGAAGCTTTCTTT.

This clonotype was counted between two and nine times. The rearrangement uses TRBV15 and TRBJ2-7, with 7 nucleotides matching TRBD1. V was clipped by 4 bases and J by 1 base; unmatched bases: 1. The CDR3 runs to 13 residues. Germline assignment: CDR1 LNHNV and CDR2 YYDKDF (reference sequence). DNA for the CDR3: TGTGCCACCAGCACCAGGGGGTCCTACGAGCAGTACTTC. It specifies CATSTRGSYEQYF.